Following are 13 T cell receptor beta chains from one sample sequenced in a study of blood T cells in healthy people across ages. Together with a sample-barcoded 5' primer, a J-beta primer mix was included in a second PCR lasting about 7 to 12 cycles. MiXCR was run by TCRdb on the 5' RACE reads, yielding one entry per CDR3 protein. There are 1.8 million or so distinct CDR3 sequences in the sample; approximately 39% occur only once, and 20% to 25% lies in the top ten. Sequencing was performed on blood. All receptors come from a human donor in good health.

The V call is TRBV12-5, the J call TRBJ2-4; no clear D. Trimming took off 9 bases at V and 5 bases at J, with 14 bases between the two ends. The CDR3 has 13 residues. Germline V gene lookup returns CDR1 LGHNT and CDR2 FRNRAP. The DNA of the CDR3 is TGTGCTAGCACACCCTTCTGGGAAAACATTCAGTACTTC. This translates into CASTPFWENIQYF.

V is TRBV20-1 and J is TRBJ2-5; 10 bases map to TRBD2. V lost 0 bases and J lost 5; bases outside the gene matches: 9. The CDR3 consists of 16 residues. Germline values: CDR1 DFQATT, CDR2 SNEGSKA (reference sequence). The CDR3 sequence is CSARDPLAGVGETQYF. The CDR3 DNA follows: TGCAGTGCTAGAGATCCCCTAGCGGGGGTGGGGGAGACCCAGTACTTC.

V gene TRBV7-2 combines with J gene TRBJ2-3; D gene ambiguous. V was pared by 2 bases and J by 2 bases, with 14 bases between. CDR3 length: 16 amino acids. Germline CDR1 SGHTA, CDR2 FQGNSA. CDR3 sequence reads: CASSLLAPSYTDTQYF. CDR3 nucleotides: TGTGCCAGCAGCTTATTAGCCCCCTCTTACACAGATACGCAGTATTTT.

V gene TRBV3-1 combines with J gene TRBJ1-2; maybe TRBD1 (6 bases). V was pared by 1 base and J by 4 bases, with 10 bases between. Per germline, CDR1 LGHDT and CDR2 YNNKEL (reference sequence). The CDR3 is made up of 14 amino acids. In DNA form, the CDR3 reads TGTGCCAGCAGCCAAGTAGGGACACTCTATGGCTACACCTTC. Amino acids: CASSQVGTLYGYTF.

The chain has TRBV12-3 or TRBV12-4 and TRBJ2-4; TRBD1 or TRBD2 may be the D gene (5 bases each). Judging by the DNA end, TRBJ2-5 fits better; the J call may be wrong. The CDR3 is 14 residues long. This chain's CDR3 is CASSPGPYEETQYF. The CDR3 DNA follows: TGTGCCAGCAGTCCGGGACCCTATGAAGAGACCCAGTACTTC.

The chain recombines TRBV6-6 with TRBJ2-7; 8 bases are shared with TRBD2. CDR1 is MNHNY, CDR2 SVGAGI, per germline (reference sequence). There are 13 residues in the CDR3. With 4 bases clipped from V and 6 bases from J, the junction kept 5 bases outside the gene matches. Written as DNA, the CDR3 is TGTGCCAGCAGTTTGCTAGCGGGCTGCGAGCAGTACTTC. Translating gives CASSLLAGCEQYF.

This clonotype was observed a handful of times. The chain has TRBV2 and TRBJ2-4; D unresolved. The V end was cut by 6 bases, the J end by 0 bases, with 6 bases between. The CDR3 runs 13 residues. The germline CDR1 and CDR2 sequences are SNHLY and FYNNEI. In DNA form, the CDR3 reads TGTGCCAGCAGGACCCTAGCCAAAAACATTCAGTACTTC. Translated: CASRTLAKNIQYF.

The rearrangement links TRBV5-1 to TRBJ2-3; 9 positions match TRBD1. CDR1 SGHRS and CDR2 YFSETQ come from the germline V gene. Trimming removed 4 bases from V and 6 bases from J; junction bases left unmatched: 9. The CDR3 has 15 residues. The CDR3 sequence is CASSPGQGMYDTQYF. CDR3 coding DNA: TGCGCCAGCAGCCCTGGACAGGGGATGTATGATACGCAGTATTTT.

The table lists this clonotype with a few counts. V gene TRBV5-1 combines with J gene TRBJ1-6; TRBD1 agrees at 9 bases. V lost 5 bases to trimming and J lost 10 bases; unmatched junction nucleotides: 4. Germline V CDR1 and CDR2: SGHRS, YFSETQ. CDR3 length: 13 residues. The CDR3 region is CASSGQGPSPLHF. CDR3 DNA sequence: TGCGCCAGCAGTGGACAGGGGCCCTCACCCCTCCACTTT.

This clonotype was seen a few times. V usage is TRBV29-1 and J usage is TRBJ2-3; D is possibly TRBD1 (6 bases). CDR3 length equals 14 residues. Trimming stripped 7 bases from V and 4 bases from J, with 18 bases between. The V gene's germline CDR1 is SQVTM and CDR2 ANQGSEA. The CDR3 DNA reads TGCAGCGGGATGGATACAGGGATCTCAGATACGCAGTATTTT. It yields the protein CSGMDTGISDTQYF.

Comments on this clonotype: The germline gene is not matched at one end of the junction; a read error may be the cause. The rearrangement uses TRBV5-1 and TRBJ2-5, with 9 bases matching TRBD2. The V gene's germline CDR1 is SGHRS and CDR2 YFSETQ. The CDR3 is 13 residues long. CDR3 nucleotides: TGCGCCAGCGACGCGGGAGGGGGAGAGACCCAGGACTTC. The encoded protein is CASDAGGGETQDF.

CDR3 amino acids: CAMEGWTSGEGETQYF. The CDR3 DNA follows: TGTGCCATGGAGGGGTGGACTAGCGGGGAGGGGGAGACCCAGTACTTC. The gene calls are TRBV2 and TRBJ2-5, with 12 nucleotides matching TRBD2. Germline values: CDR1 SNHLY, CDR2 FYNNEI. J was trimmed by 5 bases and V by 10 bases; bases with no gene match: 14. This CDR3 comprises 16 residues.

A word on this clonotype: This may be a read error, as it is one base from a much larger clone. The chain employs TRBV12-3 or TRBV12-4 and TRBJ2-5; TRBD1 matches at 9 bases. The V segment lost 6 bases and the J segment 2 bases; nucleotides outside the gene matches: 7. The CDR3 runs to 15 residues. In DNA, the CDR3 is TGTGCCAGCAGATCCGGGACAGGGCCACAAGAGACCCAGTACTTC. It is translated as CASRSGTGPQETQYF.